The clone carrying this TCR beta chain was picked up a small number of times. The target antigen is unknown. The data stem from a study of T cell repertoires in cytomegalovirus infection. In the study overall: It was the public TCR beta signatures that indicated both CMV infection and matching HLA type.

V was clipped by 6 bases and J by 3 bases, with 4 bases between them. Germline CDR1 and CDR2: SGHDT and YYEEEE. The CDR3 sequence is 11 residues long. MiXCR was run by TCRdb on the reads, yielding one entry per CDR3 protein. The repertoire has approximately 910,000 distinct CDR3 sequences, less than 35% of them found once; the top ten carry over 12%. The rearrangement uses TRBV5-6 and TRBJ2-1, with D uncertain. This material consisted of cultured CD8+ T cells from PBMCs, taken from culture after CMV antigen stimulation. This clonotype was obtained from a human donor in good health (CMV status not recorded). Some clones in this sample may be carry-over from other donors' samples. The CDR3 loop is CASINYNEQFF. CDR3 sequence (DNA): TGTGCCAGCATCAACTACAATGAGCAGTTCTTC. Full variable domain (remainder filled in from reference TRBV5-6 and TRBJ2-1): DAGVTQSPTHLIKTRGQQVTLRCSPKSGHDTVSWYQQALGQGPQFIFQYYEEEERQRGNFPDRFSGHQFPNYSSELNVNALLLGDSALYLCASINYNEQFFGPGTRLTVL.